The present T cell receptor (beta chain) was sequenced within a study of beta chain features in type 1 diabetes. General study findings and limits: There was a moderate but significant shortening of TCRB CDR3s in all four CD4+ subsets of Type 1 diabetes patients. For patients, the naive, central memory and Treg TCRB repertoires appeared more alike than for healthy donors.

Researchers reported sorting CD4+ naive, central memory, regulatory and stem cell-like memory cells via CD45RO/CCR7/CD25/CD127/CD95/CD27. Purity above 95% was achieved in all sorted populations. The CDR3 runs 15 residues. Germline loops: CDR1 SGDLS, CDR2 YYNGEE. A word on this clone: Its target is unknown. The germline gene is not matched at one end of the junction; a read error may be the cause.

Expressed TCRB transcripts were sequenced, since all the RNA that had been isolated was reverse transcribed. TCRdb's table, derived via immunoSEQ multiplex PCR, lists solely in-frame clones and lacks some. Of 600,000 or so clones detected, about 14% appear once; the ten largest clones hold roughly 0.04%. Sequencing was done on a sample of naive CD4+ T cells from blood. The chain joins TRBV9 to TRBJ2-3; 10 bases fit TRBD2. The sequence came from a man between 18 and 35 years old with type 1 diabetes. This CDR3 reads CANSAILAGVDTQYF. The CDR3 nucleotides read TGTGCCAACAGCGCCATTCTAGCGGGGGTAGATACGCAGTATTTT.